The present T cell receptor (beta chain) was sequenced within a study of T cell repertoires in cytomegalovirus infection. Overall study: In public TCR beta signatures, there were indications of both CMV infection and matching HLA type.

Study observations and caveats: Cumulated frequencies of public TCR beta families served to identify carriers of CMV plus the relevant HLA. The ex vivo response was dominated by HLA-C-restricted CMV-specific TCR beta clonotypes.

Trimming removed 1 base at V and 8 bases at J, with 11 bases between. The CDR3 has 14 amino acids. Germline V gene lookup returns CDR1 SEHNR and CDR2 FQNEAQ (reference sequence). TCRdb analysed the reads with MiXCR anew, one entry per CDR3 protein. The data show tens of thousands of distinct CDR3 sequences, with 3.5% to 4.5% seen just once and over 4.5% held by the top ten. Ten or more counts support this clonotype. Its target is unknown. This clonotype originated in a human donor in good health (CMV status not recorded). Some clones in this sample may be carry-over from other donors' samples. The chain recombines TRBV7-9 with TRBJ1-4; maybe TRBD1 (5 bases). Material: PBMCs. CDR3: CASSLVGAWEKLFF. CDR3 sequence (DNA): TGTGCCAGCAGCTTAGTCGGGGCATGGGAAAAACTGTTTTTT.